The present TCR beta chain was sequenced within a study of CD8 T cells in Susac syndrome. Random hexamers served to reverse transcribe roughly 0.5 to 1 ug RNA. In TCRdb, the immunoSEQ multiplex PCR reads were re-called with MiXCR into one record per CDR3 protein. Counted here are 330,000 or so distinct CDR3 sequences, almost 85% occurring once; the ten biggest clones make up 0.21%. Negative isolation yielded the CD8+ and CD4+ T cells, while FACS enriched the TEMRA cells. Trimming pared 10 bases from V and 2 bases from J, leaving 18 bases between. Germline-derived CDR1 and CDR2 are MDHEN and SYDVKM. CDR3 length: 15 residues.

Material for sequencing was CD8+ T cells from PBMCs. The chain employs TRBV28 and TRBJ1-5; D gene uncertain. The receptor was isolated from a human donor with multiple sclerosis. In DNA, the CDR3 is TGTGCCACCCAGTTAATATTGGGTGGCAATCAGCCCCAGCATTTT. Its translation: CATQLILGGNQPQHF.